The 16 T cell receptor beta chains in this list originate from one sample, sequenced in a study of T cells in Graves' hyperthyroidism and ophthalmopathy. There were TCR beta CDR3 regions amplified from RNA transcripts. The study used the HTBI primer set for a first-round RT-PCR of the TCR CDR3. From the multiplex PCR reads, TCRdb called clonotypes with MiXCR, one entry per CDR3 protein. Among hundreds of thousands of distinct CDR3 sequences listed, about 15% were seen once. The material sequenced was blood. The receptors were sampled from a woman between 18 and 29 years old with Graves' hyperthyroidism.

This clonotype has ten or more counts. V and J are TRBV28 and TRBJ1-1; D remains unclear. The ends were cut back, 4 bases at V and 6 bases at J, with 18 bases in the middle. The CDR3 spans 15 residues. CDR1 is MDHEN and CDR2 is SYDVKM in the germline V gene. CDR3 sequence reads: CASSWGTTLFAEAFF. CDR3 bases: TGTGCCAGCAGTTGGGGAACGACCCTTTTCGCTGAAGCTTTCTTT.

This clonotype came up many times. V usage is TRBV7-2 and J usage is TRBJ2-5; maybe TRBD2 (5 bases). CDR1 is SGHTA, CDR2 FQGNSA, per germline. Trimming shortened V by 4 bases and J by 2 bases, and 11 bases separated the two germline ends. The CDR3 covers 14 residues. CDR3 in amino acids: CASSSSGKQETQYF. The CDR3 DNA reads as TGTGCCAGCAGCTCGAGCGGAAAACAAGAGACCCAGTACTTC.

This clonotype was counted a single time. This sequence joins TRBV20-1 and TRBJ1-2; 9 positions agree with TRBD1. V dropped 6 bases and J dropped 8; count of bases not matched to a gene: 16. Germline-derived CDR1 and CDR2 are DFQATT and SNEGSKA (reference sequence). This CDR3 contains 15 residues. CDR3 coding DNA: TGCAGTGCCCTAGAGATCGGGACAGGGCTCAGCGGCTACACCTTC. It yields the protein CSALEIGTGLSGYTF.

In its sample, this clonotype was seen a few times. The chain couples TRBV10-3 to TRBJ1-2, with a possible D match to TRBD1 (6 bases). The CDR3 has 12 residues. The V gene lost 6 bases and the J gene lost 8 bases, with 13 bases spanning the gap. Germline values: CDR1 ENHRY, CDR2 SYGVKD. CDR3 bases: TGTGCCATCAGCCCCGGGGGGCGCGGCTACACCTTC. This encodes CAISPGGRGYTF.

The table lists this clonotype with many counts. The chain has TRBV28 and TRBJ2-3, with TRBD1 identical over 9 bases. V lost 6 bases to trimming and J lost 6 bases; unmatched junction nucleotides: 10. The CDR3 has 15 amino acids. Germline V gene data show CDR1 as MDHEN and CDR2 as SYDVKM. For the CDR3, the DNA is TGTGCCAGCAGGTCCGAGGGGACAGGGAGTGATACGCAGTATTTT. Translated, it gives CASRSEGTGSDTQYF.

This clonotype showed up just a few times. This may stem from a read error, because a much larger clone lies one nucleotide away. The J gene is TRBJ1-5, the V gene TRBV3-1; D is undetermined. Trimming pared 0 bases from V and 6 bases from J, leaving 6 bases between. The length of the CDR3 is 13 residues. Germline CDR1 and CDR2: LGHDT and YNNKEL (reference sequence). The CDR3 nucleotides are TGTGCCAGCAGCCAAGAGCGACGTCAGCCCCAGCATTTT. It yields the protein CASSQERRQPQHF. The full variable domain, in which reference TRBV3-1 and TRBJ1-5 provide the parts outside the CDR3, is DTAVSQTPKYLVTQMGNDKSIKCEQNLGHDTMYWYKQDSKKFLKIMFSYNNKELIINETVPNRFSPKSPDKAHLNLHINSLELGDSAVYFCASSQERRQPQHFGDGTRLSIL.

This clonotype was found many times. V gene TRBV20-1 combines with J gene TRBJ2-1; D unresolved. The CDR3 is 16 residues long. V lost 1 base, J lost 0 bases, and 13 bases lay in between. Germline loops: CDR1 DFQATT, CDR2 SNEGSKA (reference sequence). The CDR3 is CSARVRSASSYNEQFF. The CDR3 DNA follows: TGCAGTGCTAGAGTTAGGTCCGCTAGCTCCTACAATGAGCAGTTCTTC.

V usage is TRBV7-8 and J usage is TRBJ2-7; D not certain. In germline, CDR1 is SGHVS, CDR2 FQNEAQ. The CDR3 runs 13 residues. Trimming pared 1 base from V and 6 bases from J, leaving 10 bases between. CDR3 bases: TGTGCCAGCAGCTTAGGCCCATTGGCCGAGCAGTACTTC. Translated: CASSLGPLAEQYF.

In its sample, this clonotype was seen once. This chain connects TRBV19 to TRBJ2-7; TRBD2 agrees at 10 bases. The end of the DNA is better explained by TRBJ2-1, so the J call may be wrong. The CDR3 is 17 amino acids. Germline V gene sequence: CDR1 LNHDA, CDR2 SQIVND (reference sequence). The DNA of the CDR3 is TGTGCCAGTAGTCACCGGGGGGGAGCGGGAGGGGGCTACGAGCAGTTCTTC. It translates to CASSHRGGAGGGYEQFF.

This clonotype was seen at least ten times. The gene calls are TRBV12-5 and TRBJ2-5; the D call may be TRBD1 or TRBD2 (5 bases each). Looked up from germline, CDR1 is LGHNT and CDR2 is FRNRAP. There are 15 residues in the CDR3. V shed 6 bases and J shed 1 base, with 15 bases lying between them. This chain's CDR3 is CASGTSDGAQETQYF. CDR3 in DNA: TGTGCTAGTGGCACCAGCGACGGGGCCCAAGAGACCCAGTACTTC.

This clonotype was seen more than once but under ten times. The chain combines TRBV12-3 or TRBV12-4 with TRBJ2-1, with 16 nucleotides matching TRBD2. The CDR3 is made up of 19 amino acids. Trimming removed 4 bases from V and 5 bases from J; junction bases left unmatched: 11. The CDR3 spells CASSSGTSGRGLLDNEQFF. In DNA form, the CDR3 reads TGTGCCAGCAGTTCAGGGACTAGCGGGAGGGGTTTATTAGACAATGAGCAGTTCTTC.

This clonotype was recorded only once. The chain carries TRBV5-1 and TRBJ2-7; the match to TRBD1 covers 11 bases. The CDR3 loop spans 14 amino acids. V lost 5 bases, J lost 7 bases, and 8 bases stayed unmatched. The germline CDR1 and CDR2 sequences are SGHRS and YFSETQ. The CDR3 sequence is CASRTGQGANEQYF. CDR3 nucleotides: TGCGCCAGCAGAACAGGACAGGGGGCGAATGAGCAGTACTTC. Supplemented by reference TRBV5-1 and TRBJ2-7, the full variable domain reads KAGVTQTPRYLIKTRGQQVTLSCSPISGHRSVSWYQQTPGQGLQFLFEYFSETQRNKGNFPGRFSGRQFSNSRSEMNVSTLELGDSALYLCASRTGQGANEQYFGPGTRLTVT.

This clonotype occurred many times. This chain uses TRBV2 with TRBJ2-3; unclear D gene. Trimming took 0 bases from V and 5 from J, leaving 9 bases between them. CDR1 and CDR2 (germline): SNHLY, FYNNEI. The CDR3 spans 14 residues. The CDR3 sequence is CASSEAISVDTQYF. CDR3 DNA sequence: TGTGCCAGCAGTGAAGCTATTTCGGTAGATACGCAGTATTTT.

The J gene is TRBJ2-1, the V gene TRBV11-3, with TRBD2 identical over 10 bases. Trimming removed 5 bases from V and 8 bases from J; junction bases left unmatched: 6. Germline V gives CDR1 SGHNT, CDR2 YENEEA. The CDR3 runs 14 residues. The CDR3 reads CASSTPGTSDEQFF. CDR3 coding DNA: TGTGCCAGCAGCACCCCCGGGACTAGCGATGAGCAGTTCTTC. The full variable domain, rest sourced from reference TRBV11-3 and TRBJ2-1, is EAGVVQSPRYKIIEKKQPVAFWCNPISGHNTLYWYLQNLGQGPELLIRYENEEAVDDSQLPKDRFSAERLKGVDSTLKIQPAELGDSAVYLCASSTPGTSDEQFFGPGTRLTVL.

This clonotype was observed a single time. The chain is built from TRBV10-3 and TRBJ2-2; 10 bases are a match to TRBD1. V shed 8 bases, J shed 6 bases, and the junction held 0 bases outside the gene matches. The CDR3 covers 12 residues. Germline values: CDR1 ENHRY, CDR2 SYGVKD. CDR3 residues: CAIGQGAGELFF. In DNA, the CDR3 is TGTGCCATCGGACAGGGGGCCGGGGAGCTGTTTTTT.

CDR3 in DNA: TGTGCCAGCGCCCGATACTCCTACAATGAGCAGTTCTTC. It translates to CASARYSYNEQFF. The V call is TRBV6-2 or TRBV6-3, the J call TRBJ2-1; D unclear. This CDR3 spans 13 amino acids. Germline CDR1 reads MNHEY; CDR2 reads SVGEGT. Between the trimmed V and J ends, which lost 8 bases and 0 bases, there was a span of 8 bases.